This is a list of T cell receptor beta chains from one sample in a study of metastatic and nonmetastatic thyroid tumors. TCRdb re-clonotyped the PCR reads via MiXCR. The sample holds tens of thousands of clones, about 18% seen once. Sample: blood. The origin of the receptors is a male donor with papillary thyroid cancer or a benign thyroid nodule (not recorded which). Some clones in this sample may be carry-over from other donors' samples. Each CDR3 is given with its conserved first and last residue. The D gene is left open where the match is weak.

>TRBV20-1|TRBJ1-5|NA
CSAHRGGGESQPHHF
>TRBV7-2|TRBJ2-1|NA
CASSLAGGPGNEQFF
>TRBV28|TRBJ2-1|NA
CASSFGVDSSYNEQFF
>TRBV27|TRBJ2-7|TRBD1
CASSLVGQGTYEQYF
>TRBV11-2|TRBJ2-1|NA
CANTLDVRDEQFF
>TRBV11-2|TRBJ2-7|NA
CASSLMLSGLGLTYEQYF
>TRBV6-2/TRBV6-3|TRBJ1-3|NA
CASSYAVTEGTIYF
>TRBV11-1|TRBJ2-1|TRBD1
CASRSIRQGANNEQFF
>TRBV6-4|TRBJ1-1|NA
CASSAGPAMEGNTEAFF
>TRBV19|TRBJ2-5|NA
CASSPSLQETQYF
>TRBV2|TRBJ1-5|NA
CASRPIGVISQPQHF
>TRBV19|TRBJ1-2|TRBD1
CASSPMDRGYGYTF
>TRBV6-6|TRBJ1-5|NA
CASSYPQDSNQPQHF
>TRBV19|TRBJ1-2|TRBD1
CASSPSTGGEVGYTF
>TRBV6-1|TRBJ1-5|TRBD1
CASKLTGWSNQPQHF
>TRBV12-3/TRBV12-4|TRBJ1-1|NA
CAISLRVNTEAFF
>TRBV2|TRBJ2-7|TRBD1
CASSVGDSPTDEQYF
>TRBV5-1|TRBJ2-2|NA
CASSHGTYPAGTGELFF
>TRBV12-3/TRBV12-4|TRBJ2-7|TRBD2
CASSHGLAGGVSYDQYF
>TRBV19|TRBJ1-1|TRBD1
CASSIRDRGRTEAFF
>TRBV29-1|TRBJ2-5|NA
CSVRLRYQETQYF
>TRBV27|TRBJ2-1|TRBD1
CASRELKGADSYNEQFF
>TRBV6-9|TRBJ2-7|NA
CARRSDYEQYF
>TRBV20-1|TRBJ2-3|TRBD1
CSARSYRGTDTQYF
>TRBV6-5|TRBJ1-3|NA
CASSYSRQGGNTIYF
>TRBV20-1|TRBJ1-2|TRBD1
CSVRNARQGEGYTF
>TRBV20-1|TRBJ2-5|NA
CSARDSAGRETQYF
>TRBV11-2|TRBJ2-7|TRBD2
CASSLVASGSVAYEQYF
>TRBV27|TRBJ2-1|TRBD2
CASSLTAFVVAGGLIDEQFF
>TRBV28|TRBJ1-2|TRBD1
CASSSRDRTVNGYTF
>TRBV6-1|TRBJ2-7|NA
CASRQGALSYEQYF